A selection of T cell receptor beta chains follows, all from one sample in a study of breast tumors, draining lymph nodes, adjacent tissues. Via MiXCR, TCRdb re-called the multiplex PCR reads, giving one row per CDR3 protein. Counted here are around 300,000 distinct CDR3 sequences, 30% occurring once; the ten biggest clones make up more than 0.95%. The sequencing input was axillary lymph node tissue. Every receptor here comes from a female donor with breast cancer. Some clones in this sample may be carry-over from other donors' samples. CDR3s include the opening cysteine and the closing phenylalanine or tryptophan. A D gene is named only where the DNA matches it firmly. A row's size may be missing; if present it is once, few, many or a size class.

j_call | clone_size | v_call | d_call | cdr3_aa | cdr3_nt
TRBJ2-1 | many | TRBV7-2 | TRBD2 | CASSSGLAGGHEQFF | TGTGCCAGCAGCTCTGGACTAGCGGGAGGTCATGAGCAGTTCTTC
TRBJ2-3 | . | TRBV5-5 | . | CASSLDTPTDTQYF | TGTGCCAGCAGCTTGGACACCCCCACAGATACGCAGTATTTT
TRBJ2-7 | many | TRBV14 | TRBD2 | CASSQEGLPSYEQYF | TGTGCCAGCAGCCAAGAGGGACTACCTTCCTACGAGCAGTACTTC
TRBJ2-5 | many | TRBV20-1 | TRBD2 | CSATPGLAGGPLETQYF | TGCAGTGCTACCCCGGGACTAGCGGGAGGGCCGTTGGAGACCCAGTACTTC
TRBJ1-4 | many | TRBV3-1 | TRBD1 | CASSQFSGGEKLFF | TGTGCCAGCAGCCAATTCTCAGGGGGTGAAAAACTGTTTTTT
TRBJ2-2 | few | TRBV6-2/TRBV6-3 | TRBD2 | CASRPSGGTGELFF | TGTGCCAGCAGGCCGAGCGGGGGCACCGGGGAGCTGTTTTTT
TRBJ1-1 | . | TRBV6-4 | . | CASRQGSLGNTEAFF | TGTGCCAGCAGACAGGGCAGCCTTGGGAACACTGAAGCTTTCTTT
TRBJ2-1 | . | TRBV12-3/TRBV12-4 | . | CASSPGSRSYNEQFF | TGTGCCAGCAGCCCCGGGTCGCGCTCCTACAATGAGCAGTTCTTC
TRBJ2-3 | many | TRBV19 | . | CASSIMPRSITDTQYF | TGTGCCAGTAGTATCATGCCACGCTCAATAACCGATACGCAGTATTTT
TRBJ2-6 | many | TRBV5-1 | . | CASSPRDTSGANVLTF | TGCGCCAGCAGCCCCCGGGACACGTCTGGGGCCAACGTCCTGACTTTC
TRBJ2-7 | few | TRBV3-1 | . | CASSQGRARVGYEQYF | TGTGCCAGCAGCCAAGGGAGGGCGCGGGTCGGATACGAGCAGTACTTC
TRBJ1-2 | many | TRBV19 | . | CAPLRGGVIDGYTF | TGTGCCCCGCTACGCGGTGGGGTCATCGATGGCTACACCTTC
TRBJ2-3 | . | TRBV10-3 | . | CASRAPAKTDTQYF | TGTGCCAGTAGGGCCCCCGCCAAAACAGATACGCAGTATTTT
TRBJ1-2 | many | TRBV6-5 | TRBD1 | CASSSTGDWDGYTF | TGTGCCAGCAGCTCCACAGGGGACTGGGATGGCTACACCTTC
TRBJ2-7 | . | TRBV5-6 | . | CASSFVRAHEQYF | TGTGCCAGCAGTTTCGTCAGGGCCCACGAGCAGTACTTC
TRBJ2-5 | many | TRBV9 | . | CASSVETGSMETQYF | TGTGCCAGCAGCGTAGAAACAGGGTCCATGGAGACCCAGTACTTC
TRBJ1-1 | few | TRBV29-1 | TRBD1 | CSGGQAADTEAFF | TGCAGCGGGGGACAGGCGGCCGACACTGAAGCTTTCTTT
TRBJ2-5 | many | TRBV6-6 | TRBD2 | CASSQPGLRSETQYF | TGTGCCAGCAGTCAACCGGGACTACGATCGGAGACCCAGTACTTC
TRBJ2-1 | . | TRBV5-4 | TRBD2 | CVSSGGGNEQFF | TGTGTCAGCAGCGGGGGGGGCAATGAGCAGTTCTTC
TRBJ2-1 | many | TRBV20-1 | . | CSAVIAAAYNEQFF | TGCAGTGCTGTTATAGCGGCTGCCTACAATGAGCAGTTCTTC
TRBJ1-4 | . | TRBV20-1 | . | CSADEGFSEKLFF | TGCAGTGCAGACGAAGGGTTCAGTGAAAAACTGTTTTTT
TRBJ1-4 | many | TRBV30 | . | CAYGPSGVKLFF | TGTGCTTACGGCCCCTCTGGTGTAAAACTGTTTTTT
TRBJ2-5 | many | TRBV5-4 | TRBD1 | CASSVGGTGGLKETQYF | TGTGCCAGCAGCGTCGGTGGGACAGGGGGCCTCAAAGAGACCCAGTACTTC
TRBJ2-3 | many | TRBV7-7 | . | CASSAPTQRGTDTQYF | TGTGCTAGCAGCGCTCCAACCCAAAGGGGGACAGATACGCAGTATTTT